The source of this TCR beta chain is a study of T cells in Graves' hyperthyroidism and ophthalmopathy. Study information: Peripheral blood samples were taken at initial diagnosis, prior to any treatment.

In the case of this clonotype: Its antigen is as yet unknown.

The CDR3 has 15 amino acids. Germline assignment: CDR1 LGHDT and CDR2 YNNKEL (reference sequence). V lost 4 bases to trimming and J lost 2 bases, with 15 bases between them. Amplified TCR beta CDR3 regions came from RNA transcripts. With the HTBI primer set, the TCR CDR3 went through a first round of RT-PCR. From the multiplex PCR reads, TCRdb called clonotypes with MiXCR, one entry per CDR3 protein. The table records over 45,000 distinct CDR3 sequences, under 50% of them present only once. This sample holds PBMCs from 9.5 to 10 ml fresh peripheral blood. Broader study findings: Model output signaled ophthalmopathy a median about 6.3 months ahead of onset.

The sample comprised blood. This TCR derives from a woman aged 50 to 60 with Graves' ophthalmopathy. This chain uses TRBV3-1 with TRBJ2-7, with D unresolved. CDR3 sequence reads: CASSPLLNSPYEQYF. DNA for the CDR3: TGTGCCAGCAGCCCCCTTTTGAACAGCCCCTACGAGCAGTACTTC.